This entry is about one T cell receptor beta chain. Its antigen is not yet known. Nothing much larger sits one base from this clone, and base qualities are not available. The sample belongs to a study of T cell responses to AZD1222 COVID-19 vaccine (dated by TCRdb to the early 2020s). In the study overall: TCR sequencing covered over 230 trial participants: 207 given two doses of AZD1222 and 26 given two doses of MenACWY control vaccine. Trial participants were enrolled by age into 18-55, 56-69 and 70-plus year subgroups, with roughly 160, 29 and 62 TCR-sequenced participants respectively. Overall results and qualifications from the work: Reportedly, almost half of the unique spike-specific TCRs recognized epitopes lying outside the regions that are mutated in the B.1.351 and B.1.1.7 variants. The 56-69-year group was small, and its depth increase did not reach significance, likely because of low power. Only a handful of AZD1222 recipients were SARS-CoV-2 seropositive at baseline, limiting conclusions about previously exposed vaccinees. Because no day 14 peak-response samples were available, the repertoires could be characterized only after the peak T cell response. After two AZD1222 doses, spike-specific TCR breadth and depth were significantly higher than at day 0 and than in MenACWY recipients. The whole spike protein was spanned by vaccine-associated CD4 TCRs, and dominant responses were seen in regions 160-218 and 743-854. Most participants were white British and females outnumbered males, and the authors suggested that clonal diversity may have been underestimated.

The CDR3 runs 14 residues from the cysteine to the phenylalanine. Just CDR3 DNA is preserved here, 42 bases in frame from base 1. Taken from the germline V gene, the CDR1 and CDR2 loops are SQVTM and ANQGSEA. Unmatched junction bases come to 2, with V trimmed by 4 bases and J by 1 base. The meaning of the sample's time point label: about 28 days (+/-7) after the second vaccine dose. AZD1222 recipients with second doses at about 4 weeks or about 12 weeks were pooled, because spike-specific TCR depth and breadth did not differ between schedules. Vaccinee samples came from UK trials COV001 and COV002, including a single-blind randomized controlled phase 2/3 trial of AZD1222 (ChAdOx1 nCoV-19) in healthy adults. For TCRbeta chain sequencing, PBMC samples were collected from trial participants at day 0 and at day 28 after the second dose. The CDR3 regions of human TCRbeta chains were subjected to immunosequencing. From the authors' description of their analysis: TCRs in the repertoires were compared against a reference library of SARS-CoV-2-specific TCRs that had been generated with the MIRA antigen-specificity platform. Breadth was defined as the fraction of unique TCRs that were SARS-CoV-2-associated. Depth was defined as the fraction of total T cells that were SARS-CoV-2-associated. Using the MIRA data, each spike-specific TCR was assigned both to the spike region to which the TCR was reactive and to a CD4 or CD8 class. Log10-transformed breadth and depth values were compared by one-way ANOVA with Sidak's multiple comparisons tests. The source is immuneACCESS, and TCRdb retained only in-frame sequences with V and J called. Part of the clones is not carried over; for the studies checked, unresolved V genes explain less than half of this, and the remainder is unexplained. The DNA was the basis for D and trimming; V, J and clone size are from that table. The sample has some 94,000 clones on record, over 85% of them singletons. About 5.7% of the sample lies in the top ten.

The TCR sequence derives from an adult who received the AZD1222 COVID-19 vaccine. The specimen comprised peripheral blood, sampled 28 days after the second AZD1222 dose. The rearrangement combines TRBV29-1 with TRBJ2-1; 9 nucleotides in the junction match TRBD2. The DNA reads TGCAGCGTTGTGGGACTAGCATCCTACAATGAGCAGTTCTTC. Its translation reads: CSVVGLASYNEQFF.